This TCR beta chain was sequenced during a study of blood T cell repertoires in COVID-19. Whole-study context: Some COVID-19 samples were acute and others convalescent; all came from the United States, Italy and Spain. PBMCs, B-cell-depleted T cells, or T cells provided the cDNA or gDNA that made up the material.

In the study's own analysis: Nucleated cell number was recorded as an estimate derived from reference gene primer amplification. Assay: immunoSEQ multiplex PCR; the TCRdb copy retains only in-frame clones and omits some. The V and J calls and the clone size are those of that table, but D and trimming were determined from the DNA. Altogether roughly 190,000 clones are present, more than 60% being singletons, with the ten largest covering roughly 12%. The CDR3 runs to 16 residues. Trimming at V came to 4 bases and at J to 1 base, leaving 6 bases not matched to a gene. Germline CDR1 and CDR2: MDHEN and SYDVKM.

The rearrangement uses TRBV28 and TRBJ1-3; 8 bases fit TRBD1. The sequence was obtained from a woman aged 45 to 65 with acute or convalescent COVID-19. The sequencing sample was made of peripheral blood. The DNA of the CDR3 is TGTGCCAGCAGTTCCTCAGGGGGCGCGTCTGGAAACACCATATATTTT. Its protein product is CASSSSGGASGNTIYF. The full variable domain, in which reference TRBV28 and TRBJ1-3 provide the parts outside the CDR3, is DVKVTQSSRYLVKRTGEKVFLECVQDMDHENMFWYRQDPGLGLRLIYFSYDVKMKEKGDIPEGYSVSREKKERFSLILESASTNQTSMYLCASSSSGGASGNTIYFGEGSWLTVV.